This entry lists 25 T cell receptor beta chains sequenced from one sample in a study of spatial heterogeneity in lung cancer. Time point of the sample: sample taken at primary tumor resection. Sequencing covered unsorted whole RNA taken from tumor, nontumor lung or frozen PBMC. TCRdb re-analysed the 5' RACE reads in MiXCR, keeping a single row per CDR3 protein. The profile covers some 12,000 distinct CDR3 sequences, with approximately 6.2% appearing a single time and 9% to 12% taken by the ten largest. The sample was normal lung tissue next to the tumor, taken at surgery. These receptor sequences come from a male donor with early-stage non-small cell lung cancer.

This clonotype was found many times. This beta chain represents an off-target read in a library built for alpha chains; its size is of limited meaning. The chain carries TRBV12-3 or TRBV12-4 and TRBJ2-2; 8 bases match TRBD2. V shed 5 bases and J 7 bases; nucleotides not matched to a gene: 12. The CDR3 covers 16 residues. CDR3 sequence (DNA): TGTGCCAGCAGTCCCCCGTCGGTAGCGGGAATCGGGGAGCTGTTTTTT. Its translation is CASSPPSVAGIGELFF.

This clonotype has at least ten counts. The library was designed around alpha chains, so this beta chain is a stray read whose abundance carries little weight. The chain carries TRBV13 and TRBJ2-7; D unclear. The germline V gene encodes CDR1 PRHDT and CDR2 FYEKMQ (reference sequence). CDR3 size: 14 residues. The V gene lost 1 base and the J gene lost 0 bases, with 7 bases spanning the gap. The CDR3 nucleotides are TGTGCCAGCAGCTTAGTGGCCATCTCCTACGAGCAGTACTTC. Amino acid sequence: CASSLVAISYEQYF.

This clonotype was picked up many times. This beta chain appears as a stray read in a library generated for alpha chains; its size is not informative. This rearrangement joins TRBV7-6 to TRBJ2-3; 11 nucleotides line up with TRBD2. The CDR3 runs 16 residues. The V gene's germline CDR1 is SGHVS and CDR2 FNYEAQ. V was pared by 3 bases and J by 0 bases, with 2 bases of the junction left unmatched. CDR3 nucleotide sequence: TGTGCCAGCAGCTTGACTAGCGGGACGAGCACAGATACGCAGTATTTT. Translation gives CASSLTSGTSTDTQYF.

This clonotype was recorded at least ten times. This beta chain turned up in a library designed for alpha chains; as an off-target read, its abundance says little. The chain uses TRBV29-1 and TRBJ2-7, with D possibly matching TRBD2 (5 bases). Germline values: CDR1 SQVTM, CDR2 ANQGSEA. Trimming took 6 bases from V and 6 from J, leaving 12 bases between them. This CDR3 comprises 11 residues. CDR3 protein: CSVGSGGEQYF. The CDR3 DNA reads TGCAGCGTCGGATCCGGAGGCGAGCAGTACTTC.

The sample holds many counts of this clonotype. The library was prepared for alpha chains; this beta chain is a stray read, so its frequency means little. The V call is TRBV18, the J call TRBJ1-1, with 7 bases fitting TRBD1. The germline CDR1 and CDR2 sequences are KGHSH and LQKENI. The CDR3 runs to 14 residues. The trim removed 1 base at V and 1 base at J, leaving 0 bases unmatched. The CDR3 DNA follows: TGTGCCAGCTCACCACAGGGGGCGAACACTGAAGCTTTCTTT. Residues: CASSPQGANTEAFF. The variable domain in full, with the rest retrieved from reference TRBV18 and TRBJ1-1, is NAGVMQNPRHLVRRRGQEARLRCSPMKGHSHVYWYRQLPEEGLKFMVYLQKENIIDESGMPKERFSAEFPKEGPSILRIQQVVRGDSAAYFCASSPQGANTEAFFGQGTRLTVV.

The table lists this clonotype with many counts. This beta chain appears as a stray read in a library generated for alpha chains; its size is not informative. This rearrangement joins TRBV29-1 to TRBJ2-3; D might be TRBD1 or TRBD2, each matching 5 bases. There are 10 residues in the CDR3. In germline, CDR1 is SQVTM, CDR2 ANQGSEA. V lost 6 bases, J lost 4 bases, and 5 bases lay in between. CDR3 amino acids: CSVGADTQYF. CDR3 nucleotide sequence: TGCAGCGTGGGGGCAGATACGCAGTATTTT.

This clonotype was counted ten times or more. The library was designed around alpha chains, so this beta chain is a stray read whose abundance carries little weight. The rearrangement links TRBV27 to TRBJ2-4, with 8 positions matching TRBD2. The CDR3 runs to 14 residues. CDR1 and CDR2 (germline): MNHEY, SMNVEV (reference sequence). Unmatched junction bases numbered 6, after V lost 4 bases and J lost 7 bases. CDR3 region: CASSSQREPNIQYF. The CDR3 region has the DNA TGTGCCAGCAGTTCCCAGCGGGAGCCGAACATTCAGTACTTC.

A remark on this clonotype: As an off-target read in a library built for alpha chains, this beta chain has a frequency of little significance. CDR3 in amino acids: CASSQEIGAGGYEQYF. As DNA, the CDR3 is TGCGCCAGCAGCCAAGAAATCGGAGCGGGAGGGTACGAGCAGTACTTC. The rearrangement links TRBV4-3 to TRBJ2-7; 10 bases are a match to TRBD2. The CDR3 extends over 16 amino acids. J was trimmed by 4 bases and V by 0 bases; bases with no gene match: 6. CDR1 and CDR2 (germline): LGHNA, YSLEER.

This clonotype qualifies as medium-sized. This beta chain appears as a stray read in a library generated for alpha chains; its size is not informative. The V gene is TRBV11-2, the J gene TRBJ2-7; tentative D call: TRBD1 (5 bases). Germline-derived CDR1 and CDR2 are SGHAT and FQNNGV. The CDR3 runs to 13 residues. Between the trimmed V and J ends, which lost 2 bases and 5 bases, there was a span of 10 bases. The DNA of the CDR3 is TGTGCCAGCAGCTTAATTGGACAAAACGAGCAGTACTTC. This translates into CASSLIGQNEQYF.

This clonotype is judged medium-sized. Because the library targeted alpha chains, this beta chain is an off-target read whose size means little. The chain combines TRBV6-5 with TRBJ1-2, with TRBD1 identical over 8 bases. Unmatched junction bases numbered 7, after V lost 0 bases and J lost 4 bases. The germline V gene has CDR1 MNHEY and CDR2 SVGAGI. The CDR3 spans 16 residues. This CDR3 is CASSYSTGERFYGYTF. The CDR3 DNA is TGTGCCAGCAGTTACTCGACAGGGGAAAGATTCTATGGCTACACCTTC.

This clonotype was recorded at least ten times. For a library built for alpha chains, this beta chain is a stray read; little rests on its size. The chain joins TRBV29-1 to TRBJ1-1, with D tentatively TRBD1 (5 bases). The germline V and J ends were trimmed by 7 bases and 5 bases, with 14 bases remaining between them. The length of the CDR3 is 12 residues. Germline-derived CDR1 and CDR2 are SQVTM and ANQGSEA. Here the CDR3 DNA reads TGCAGCGCGATCGATGGGGGGACTGAAGCTTTCTTT. Translation gives CSAIDGGTEAFF.

This clonotype showed up just a few times. This beta chain is an off-target read within a library intended for alpha chains, so its frequency means little. This sequence joins TRBV5-1 and TRBJ2-7, with D hard to call. Per the germline V gene, CDR1 is SGHRS and CDR2 is YFSETQ. The CDR3 consists of 15 residues. The ends were cut back, 4 bases at V and 4 bases at J, with 18 bases in the middle. The CDR3 reads CASSPAGFTQYEQYF. CDR3 sequence (DNA): TGCGCCAGCAGCCCGGCCGGGTTCACACAATACGAGCAGTACTTC. Together with reference TRBV5-1 and TRBJ2-7, the CDR3 gives the full variable domain: KAGVTQTPRYLIKTRGQQVTLSCSPISGHRSVSWYQQTPGQGLQFLFEYFSETQRNKGNFPGRFSGRQFSNSRSEMNVSTLELGDSALYLCASSPAGFTQYEQYFGPGTRLTVT.

At least ten counts were recorded for this clonotype. A library made for alpha chains picked up this beta chain off target, so its size means little. The chain uses TRBV20-1 and TRBJ1-2; 8 nucleotides match TRBD1. The CDR3 spans 16 residues. The ends lost 6 bases at V and 2 bases at J; junction bases unmatched: 14. Per germline, CDR1 DFQATT and CDR2 SNEGSKA (reference sequence). The CDR3 coding sequence is TGCAGTGCCTTAGGACAGGGAGAAGTATCGAACTATGGCTACACCTTC. It codes for CSALGQGEVSNYGYTF.

This clonotype has at least ten counts. The size of this beta chain means little, since it is a stray read in a library made for alpha chains. The V and J genes are TRBV7-2 and TRBJ1-5; D gene unclear. V lost 5 bases and J 8 bases, leaving 22 bases between the germline ends. From germline, CDR1 is SGHTA and CDR2 FQGNSA. There are 16 residues in the CDR3. The CDR3 region is CASSVGMVPGAEPQHF. The CDR3, as DNA: TGTGCCAGCAGCGTTGGTATGGTTCCGGGAGCTGAGCCCCAGCATTTT.

This clonotype was counted at least ten times. This beta chain is off target for a library built for alpha chains, so its abundance means little. The chain recombines TRBV12-3 or TRBV12-4 with TRBJ1-1, with 7 bases identical to TRBD1. J was trimmed by 3 bases and V by 4 bases; bases with no gene match: 2. CDR3 size: 13 residues. CDR3 coding DNA: TGTGCCAGCAGTTCTACAGGGGACACTGAAGCTTTCTTT. It encodes CASSSTGDTEAFF.

This clonotype was observed many times. For a library built for alpha chains, this beta chain is a stray read; little rests on its size. The rearrangement links TRBV27 to TRBJ2-7; 12 nucleotides line up with TRBD2. This CDR3 comprises 17 residues. After removal of 3 bases from V and 2 bases from J, the junction contained 8 bases not matched to a gene. Germline CDR1 reads MNHEY; CDR2 reads SMNVEV (reference sequence). The CDR3, as DNA: TGTGCCAGCAGTTTTCAGGGACTAGCGGGCCTAGCCTACGAGCAGTACTTC. Its translation is CASSFQGLAGLAYEQYF.

This clonotype was observed a handful of times. This beta chain is a stray read from a library made for alpha chains; its abundance is not meaningful. The chain employs TRBV12-3 or TRBV12-4 and TRBJ2-7; tentatively, D is TRBD2 (5 bases). The CDR3 totals 16 residues. The V and J ends lost 6 bases and 3 bases respectively, with 21 bases between them. CDR3 region: CASSPGPGSVYYEQYF. The DNA for the CDR3 is TGTGCCAGCAGCCCAGGACCTGGGAGTGTGTACTACGAGCAGTACTTC.

On this clonotype itself: Found in a library prepared for alpha chains, this beta chain is an off-target read, and its abundance has little meaning. J is TRBJ2-4 and V is TRBV7-3, with a weak D call TRBD1 (5 bases). Germline CDR1 reads SGHTA; CDR2 reads FQGTGA. Trimming left V 9 bases short and J 7 bases short, with 13 bases between. The CDR3 consists of 12 residues. The CDR3 loop is CASQTDSNIQYF. The CDR3 coding sequence is TGTGCCAGTCAGACAGACAGTAACATTCAGTACTTC.

This clonotype was found many times. A library prepared for alpha chains yielded this beta chain as an off-target read; its size is of little meaning. V usage is TRBV12-3 or TRBV12-4 and J usage is TRBJ1-6, with 7 positions matching TRBD1. This CDR3 has 14 residues. Losses at the gene ends were 6 bases for V and 7 bases for J; bases not matched to a gene: 6. Here the CDR3 DNA reads TGTGCCAGCAGAACCGGGACAGCAAATTCACCCCTCCACTTT. It translates to CASRTGTANSPLHF.

In this sample, this clonotype turned up many times. This beta chain was picked up by a library intended for alpha chains and is off target, so its count carries little meaning. The chain recombines TRBV4-3 with TRBJ2-1; maybe TRBD2 (6 bases). Germline lookup yields CDR1 LGHNA and CDR2 YSLEER. Trimming cost V 3 bases and J 1 base, with 16 bases left between them. CDR3 length: 17 residues. The CDR3 bases are TGCGCCAGCAGCCAGACTTTAGCGGAGAGGTCCTACAATGAGCAGTTCTTC. The encoded protein is CASSQTLAERSYNEQFF.

This clonotype was seen many times. Being off target in a library aimed at alpha chains, this beta chain has a size of little meaning. The chain links TRBV2 to TRBJ2-2; 11 bases are a match to TRBD1. CDR1 SNHLY and CDR2 FYNNEI come from the germline V gene. The V gene end was trimmed by 6 bases and the J gene end by 6 bases; junction bases not matched to a gene: 6. The CDR3 extends over 15 amino acids. CDR3 DNA sequence: TGTGCCAGCAGAGGGGACAGGGGGGTTCCCGGGGAGCTGTTTTTT. This codes for CASRGDRGVPGELFF.

This clonotype showed up many times. This beta chain is off target for a library built for alpha chains, so its abundance means little. The chain is built from TRBV2 and TRBJ1-5; no clear D gene. The germline CDR1 and CDR2 sequences are SNHLY and FYNNEI. Trimming pared 6 bases from V and 2 bases from J, leaving 11 bases between. The CDR3 covers 14 residues. CDR3 DNA: TGTGCCAGCAGAGGTGCCGAGGGCAATCAGCCCCAGCATTTT. This sequence encodes CASRGAEGNQPQHF.

On this clonotype: Since the library was made to target alpha chains, this beta chain is a stray read and its abundance is not meaningful. This chain links TRBV30 with TRBJ2-1, with 12 bases aligning to TRBD2. The CDR3 spans 14 residues. The V gene end was trimmed by 8 bases and the J gene end by 3 bases; junction bases not matched to a gene: 5. In germline, CDR1 is GTSNPN, CDR2 SVGIG (reference sequence). The CDR3 DNA sequence: TGTGCCGGGACGACTAGCGGGGGCTACAATGAGCAGTTCTTC. It encodes CAGTTSGGYNEQFF.

With respect to this clonotype: The library was built for alpha chains, so this beta chain is an off-target read and its size means little. The chain carries TRBV5-1 and TRBJ1-1; 8 nucleotides align to TRBD1. Germline assignment: CDR1 SGHRS and CDR2 YFSETQ. J lost 4 bases, V lost 4 bases, and 12 bases had no gene match. The CDR3 runs 16 residues. The CDR3 loop reads CASSQSPGQVTTEAFF. CDR3 nucleotides: TGCGCCAGCAGCCAGAGCCCGGGACAGGTGACCACTGAAGCTTTCTTT.

This clonotype was picked up many times. The library was designed around alpha chains, so this beta chain is a stray read whose abundance carries little weight. This chain joins TRBV14 and TRBJ2-7, with D unresolved. Trimming pared 2 bases from V and 0 bases from J, leaving 5 bases between. Looked up from germline, CDR1 is SGHDN and CDR2 is FVKESK. The CDR3 has 13 amino acids. The CDR3 reads CASSQISSYEQYF. As DNA, the CDR3 is TGTGCCAGCAGCCAAATTAGCTCCTACGAGCAGTACTTC.